One and the same sample provided the 5 T cell receptor beta chains below, sequenced in a study of graft-versus-host responses after intestinal transplantation. These receptors have no identified antigens. Profiling relied on immunoSEQ multiplex PCR, and the TCRdb table lists in-frame clones only, not all of them. Of around 96,000 clones in the sample, 80% to 95% were seen once. The sequences come from unstimulated CD4+ T cells sorted from spleen or lymph node cells, collected before intestinal transplant. The receptor set was obtained from a human donor who received an intestinal transplant.

The chain employs TRBV6-6 and TRBJ1-6; D not resolved. V gave up 2 bases and J gave up 0 bases, with 8 bases separating them. This CDR3 region has 16 residues. Germline CDR1 reads MNHNY; CDR2 reads SVGAGI (reference sequence). CDR3 DNA sequence: TGTGCCAGCAGTTACGAGGGAAGCTCCTATAATTCACCCCTCCACTTT. Translation gives CASSYEGSSYNSPLHF.

V gene TRBV7-2 combines with J gene TRBJ2-7; 14 bases agree with TRBD2. Unmatched junction bases numbered 3, after V lost 3 bases and J lost 2 bases. Germline lookup yields CDR1 SGHTA and CDR2 FQGNSA. The CDR3 has 16 residues. Written as DNA, the CDR3 is TGTGCCAGCAGCTTGGGACTAGCGGGGGCCCCCTACGAGCAGTACTTC. This translates into CASSLGLAGAPYEQYF.

The chain has TRBV6-1 and TRBJ2-7, with D perhaps TRBD2 (6 bases). CDR3 length equals 13 residues. Germline CDR1 is MNHNS and CDR2 is SASEGT. With 6 bases removed from V and 0 bases from J, the gap between germline ends came to 9 bases. The CDR3 coding sequence is TGTGCCAGCAGGTACGGGAGCTCCTACGAGCAGTACTTC. Translation: CASRYGSSYEQYF.

J is TRBJ2-1 and V is TRBV11-3; no firm D call. With 1 base removed from V and 9 bases from J, the gap between germline ends came to 10 bases. There are 13 residues in the CDR3. Germline-derived CDR1 and CDR2 are SGHNT and YENEEA. The CDR3 DNA is TGTGCCAGCAGCTTAGCATCGGTTGTTGAGCAGTTCTTC. Its protein is CASSLASVVEQFF.

Comment on this clone: This specimen includes other DNA sequences encoding the same CDR3. This chain joins TRBV9 and TRBJ2-2; 13 bases agree with TRBD2. The germline CDR1 and CDR2 sequences are SGDLS and YYNGEE. The ends lost 4 bases at V and 6 bases at J; junction bases unmatched: 6. The CDR3 covers 16 residues. CDR3 residues: CASSPRLAGGAGELFF. The CDR3 DNA sequence: TGTGCCAGCAGCCCACGACTAGCGGGGGGCGCCGGGGAGCTGTTTTTT. Looking up the rest from reference TRBV9 and TRBJ2-2 gives the full variable domain: DSGVTQTPKHLITATGQRVTLRCSPRSGDLSVYWYQQSLDQGLQFLIQYYNGEERAKGNILERFSAQQFPDLHSELNLSSLELGDSALYFCASSPRLAGGAGELFFGEGSRLTVL.